The rows below give T cell receptor beta chains drawn from one sample of a study of blood T cell repertoires in COVID-19. Method: immunoSEQ multiplex PCR; TCRdb's copy keeps in-frame clones and lacks some. The sample contains about 250,000 clones, 70% to 90% of which appear only once. Material: PBMCs or T cells enriched from blood (not recorded which). Receptors originate from a woman younger than 45 who had recovered from COVID-19. The CDR3 runs from the conserved cysteine through the conserved F or W. D genes are given only for firm matches. Expanded clones get a size class; other rows say once, few or many, or leave the size out.

D gene: NA
CDR3 length: 14
J gene: TRBJ1-1
V gene: TRBV2
clone size: NA
CDR3 DNA: TGTGCCAGCAGTGAACAGGTTCCTTCTGCTGAAGCTTTCTTT
CDR3 protein: CASSEQVPSAEAFF

D gene: TRBD1
CDR3 length: 15
J gene: TRBJ1-6
V gene: TRBV19
clone size: few
CDR3 DNA: TGTGCCAGTAGCAGCCGGGACAGGGTCGCTTCACCCCTCCACTTT
CDR3 protein: CASSSRDRVASPLHF

D gene: TRBD2
CDR3 length: 14
J gene: TRBJ2-1
V gene: TRBV5-1
clone size: NA
CDR3 DNA: TGCGCCAGCAGACTAGCGGGAGGCCTCAATGAGCAGTTCTTC
CDR3 protein: CASRLAGGLNEQFF

D gene: TRBD2
CDR3 length: 17
J gene: TRBJ2-1
V gene: TRBV5-1
clone size: NA
CDR3 DNA: TGCGCCAGCAGCTTGGCCGGGACTAGCGGGAGCGGTTATGAGCAGTTCTTC
CDR3 protein: CASSLAGTSGSGYEQFF

D gene: NA
CDR3 length: 15
J gene: TRBJ2-7
V gene: TRBV11-2
clone size: NA
CDR3 DNA: TGTGCCAGCAGCTTAGAAGAGGGGGAGACCTACGAGCAGTACTTC
CDR3 protein: CASSLEEGETYEQYF

D gene: NA
CDR3 length: 14
J gene: TRBJ1-1
V gene: TRBV6-5
clone size: NA
CDR3 DNA: TGTGCCAGCAGTTCCGGACAGATGAACACTGAAGCTTTCTTT
CDR3 protein: CASSSGQMNTEAFF

D gene: TRBD1
CDR3 length: 15
J gene: TRBJ2-1
V gene: TRBV25-1
clone size: NA
CDR3 DNA: TGTGCCAGCAGTGATGACAGGGGCCGGGACAATGAGCAGTTCTTC
CDR3 protein: CASSDDRGRDNEQFF

D gene: TRBD2
CDR3 length: 22
J gene: TRBJ2-6
V gene: TRBV28
clone size: NA
CDR3 DNA: TGTGCCAGCAGCCAGAGGTCTAGCGGGAGGGCCTGGTTATTCTCTGGGGCCAACGTCCTGACTTTC
CDR3 protein: CASSQRSSGRAWLFSGANVLTF

D gene: TRBD2
CDR3 length: 17
J gene: TRBJ2-5
V gene: TRBV24-1
clone size: NA
CDR3 DNA: TGTGCCACCAGTGATCCCTACTTGCGGGGGGTTCAAGAGACCCAGTACTTC
CDR3 protein: CATSDPYLRGVQETQYF

D gene: NA
CDR3 length: 14
J gene: TRBJ1-2
V gene: TRBV7-2
clone size: few
CDR3 DNA: TGTGCCAGCAGCTTAGACAGGGCTTCAAGGGGCTACACCTTC
CDR3 protein: CASSLDRASRGYTF

D gene: TRBD1
CDR3 length: 14
J gene: TRBJ1-6
V gene: TRBV5-6
clone size: NA
CDR3 DNA: TGTGCCAGCAGCCGCGGGACAGGGAATACACCCCTCCACTTT
CDR3 protein: CASSRGTGNTPLHF

D gene: NA
CDR3 length: 15
J gene: TRBJ2-7
V gene: TRBV28
clone size: once
CDR3 DNA: TGTGCCAGCAGTGGGCGGGACGGAACCCCCCTACGGTGGGACTTC
CDR3 protein: CASSGRDGTPLRWDF

D gene: TRBD1
CDR3 length: 15
J gene: TRBJ1-1
V gene: TRBV7-8
clone size: NA
CDR3 DNA: TGTGCCAGCAGCCTACGACAGGGAATGAACACTGAAGCTTTCTTT
CDR3 protein: CASSLRQGMNTEAFF

D gene: NA
CDR3 length: 14
J gene: TRBJ1-2
V gene: TRBV6-6
clone size: NA
CDR3 DNA: TGTGCCAGCAGTTACGAGGGAGGGAACTATGGCTACACCTTC
CDR3 protein: CASSYEGGNYGYTF

D gene: NA
CDR3 length: 9
J gene: TRBJ2-5
V gene: TRBV5-4
clone size: few
CDR3 DNA: TGTGCCACCCGGGGGACCCAGTACTTC
CDR3 protein: CATRGTQYF

D gene: NA
CDR3 length: 16
J gene: TRBJ1-6
V gene: TRBV27
clone size: NA
CDR3 DNA: TGTGCCAGCAGGCACAGGGTATACCCCTATAATTCACCCCTCCACTTT
CDR3 protein: CASRHRVYPYNSPLHF